One TCR beta chain is described in this entry. Antigen specificity is unknown. The data are from a study of T cell responses to AZD1222 COVID-19 vaccine. Germline CDR1 reads LNHDA; CDR2 reads SQIVND (reference sequence). Trimming removed 3 bases from V and 6 bases from J, with 12 bases in between. The CDR3 is made up of 13 amino acids. Study-wide results and limits: Clonal diversity was possibly underestimated, and the donors were mostly white British, with more females. The study sampled repertoires only after the peak T cell response. The number of AZD1222 recipients seropositive at baseline was only 6 or 7.

The assay was immunoSEQ multiplex PCR, and TCRdb's table has in-frame clones only and misses some. This sample has roughly 140,000 clones, with around 90% found just once. The sequences come from peripheral blood, collected 28 days after the second AZD1222 dose. This receptor was taken from an adult who received the AZD1222 COVID-19 vaccine. The gene calls are TRBV19 and TRBJ2-7; a weak D match, TRBD1 (5 bases). This CDR3 is CASSIAQGLEQYF. CDR3 DNA sequence: TGTGCCAGTAGTATTGCCCAGGGTCTCGAGCAGTACTTC.